What follows describes a single T cell receptor beta chain. This sample was taken from a study of blood T cell repertoires in COVID-19. Looking at the study overall: Sample material is recorded as cDNA or gDNA derived from T cells, B-cell-depleted T cells, or PBMCs.

Germline values: CDR1 SGHDN, CDR2 FVKESK. The CDR3 is 15 residues long. Trimming at V came to 4 bases and at J to 7 bases, leaving 12 bases not matched to a gene. Profiled with immunoSEQ multiplex PCR; TCRdb holds only in-frame clones, not every one. The top ten hold roughly 2.3% of the sample, which has under 200,000 clones, approximately 90% seen once. The clonotype originates from a man younger than 35 with acute or convalescent COVID-19. Sequenced material: peripheral blood. The V call is TRBV14, the J call TRBJ1-1; 7 bases are shared with TRBD1. CDR3 DNA: TGTGCCAGCAGCCTCCGACAGGGCTACTTTCATGAAGCTTTCTTT. Translating gives CASSLRQGYFHEAFF.